This TCR beta chain emerged from a study of T cell responses to AZD1222 COVID-19 vaccine. Study as a whole: Pooled samples include second doses given at about 4 or 12 weeks. The study's findings and limits: Just a handful of people given AZD1222 tested seropositive at baseline. Among the donors, most were white British and more were female, and clonal diversity was possibly underestimated. Within unmutated variant regions lay the reported targets of nearly half of spike-specific TCRs.

Germline V lookup: CDR1 LGHNA, CDR2 YSLEER. CDR3 length: 17 residues. The V end lost 0 bases, the J end lost 0 bases, and 14 bases lay between the germline ends. With regard to this clone: Its antigen is unidentified.

TCRdb keeps only in-frame clones here, not all; method: immunoSEQ multiplex PCR. The repertoire holds some 140,000 clones, with about 90% as singletons. This sample comprised peripheral blood, obtained on day 0 of AZD1222 vaccination. The clonotype originates from an adult in good health. The V and J genes are TRBV4-3 and TRBJ1-1, with D possibly matching TRBD1 (5 bases). This CDR3 is CASSQDLISGMNTEAFF. The CDR3, as DNA: TGCGCCAGCAGCCAAGATCTGATATCAGGGATGAACACTGAAGCTTTCTTT.